This TCR beta chain was documented in a study of graft-versus-host responses after intestinal transplantation. The wider study: Anti-thymocyte globulin induction preceded three to four years of tacrolimus and steroid maintenance in all recipients. General study findings and limits: Early after transplant, HvG declines were associated with peak levels of circulating GvH clones. Allograft graft-versus-host to host-versus-graft clonal ratios ran high in patients with graft-donor T cell macrochimerism.

With respect to this clone: The antigen is undetermined.

Using immunoSEQ multiplex PCR, the repertoire was profiled, and TCRdb retains in-frame clones only, with some absent. The data contain around 110,000 clones, 90% of them singletons. This CDR3 is built from 16 residues. Germline V gives CDR1 MDHEN, CDR2 SYDVKM. Between the trimmed V and J ends, which lost 6 bases and 0 bases, there was a span of 15 bases. V usage is TRBV28 and J usage is TRBJ2-1, with a weak D call TRBD2 (6 bases). Sequenced material: unstimulated CD4+ T cells sorted from spleen or lymph node cells, taken before intestinal transplant. The sequence came from a human donor who received an intestinal transplant. The CDR3 is CASSPPGAGSYNEQFF. The DNA of the CDR3 is TGTGCCAGCAGCCCCCCTGGAGCGGGCTCCTACAATGAGCAGTTCTTC.